The rows below give T cell receptor beta chains drawn from one sample of a study of OX40 agonist ivuxolimab in advanced cancers. The repertoire was sequenced with immunoSEQ multiplex PCR; TCRdb's copy has only in-frame clones and lacks some. The table lists approximately 70,000 clones, more than 70% of them singletons, with over 0.55% in the top ten. Here the sequenced sample was CD4+ or CD8+ T cells sorted from blood, taken in a trial of the OX40 agonist ivuxolimab. The receptors were sampled from an adult with an advanced solid tumor such as melanoma, head and neck, liver or kidney cancer. CDR3s include the opening cysteine and the closing phenylalanine or tryptophan. D genes are given only for firm matches. For some rows the clone size is stated as once, few or many, or as a class when expanded; others skip it.

>TRBV18|-|TRBJ2-2|TRBD1
TGTGCCAGCTCGGGACAGGGGTTCAACACCGGGGAGCTGTTTTTT
CASSGQGFNTGELFF
>TRBV2|once|TRBJ2-5|-
TGTGCCAGCCTCCGGGGGCCGCGGGAGACCCAGTACTTC
CASLRGPRETQYF
>TRBV28|-|TRBJ1-4|TRBD1
TGTGCCAGCAGTTTGGAGACAGGGGGCAAGAAAAAACTGTTTTTT
CASSLETGGKKKLFF
>TRBV7-9|-|TRBJ2-2|TRBD1
TGTGCCAGCAGCGGACAGGGACAGGGGGTTGGCGGGGAGCTGTTTTTT
CASSGQGQGVGGELFF
>TRBV6-5|-|TRBJ2-3|TRBD2
TGTGCCAGCAGTTACGCCCTCGGGGGGGCCACAGATACGCAGTATTTT
CASSYALGGATDTQYF
>TRBV6-1|once|TRBJ1-1|-
TGTGCCAGCAGTCGATCTCACGGTAACACTGAAGCTTTCTTT
CASSRSHGNTEAFF
>TRBV9|few|TRBJ1-1|-
TGTGCCAGCAGCGAATTACCTGGGGGGGACACTGAAGCTTTCTTT
CASSELPGGDTEAFF
>TRBV10-2|-|TRBJ2-7|-
TGCGCCAGCTCTAGGAGCTCCTACGAGCAGTACTTC
CASSRSSYEQYF
>TRBV28|-|TRBJ2-5|-
TGTGCCAGCAGTGCCCCCGGCAGGGCGCAAGAGACCCAGTACTTC
CASSAPGRAQETQYF
>TRBV4-2|-|TRBJ2-7|TRBD2
TGTGCCAGCAGCCAAGAAACAGCGGGGGGGAGATACGAGCAGTACTTC
CASSQETAGGRYEQYF
>TRBV4-1|-|TRBJ2-2|TRBD1
TGCGCCAGCAGCCAAGATAACAGGGGGACCGGGGAGCTGTTTTTT
CASSQDNRGTGELFF
>TRBV18|-|TRBJ2-2|-
TGTGCCAGCTCACCATACTGGGGTAGAACCGGGGAGCTGTTTTTT
CASSPYWGRTGELFF
>TRBV6-6|-|TRBJ1-1|-
TGTGCCAGCAGTTACCAGGAAGGGAACGCTGAAGCTTTCTTT
CASSYQEGNAEAFF
>TRBV18|-|TRBJ2-3|TRBD2
TGTGCCAGCTCACCAGTAGCGGGGGCCCGAGGAGGCACAGATACGCAGTATTTT
CASSPVAGARGGTDTQYF
>TRBV7-9|-|TRBJ2-1|-
TGTGCCAGCACCCTAGGGGGGGACAATGAGCAGTTCTTC
CASTLGGDNEQFF